This T cell receptor (beta chain) was recovered during a study of identical twins. This CDR3 region has 15 residues. The V end lost 3 bases, the J end lost 4 bases, and 10 bases lay between the germline ends. The germline V gene encodes CDR1 KGHSH and CDR2 LQKENI. Template switching created a universal primer site, and the cDNA included unique molecular identifiers. TCRdb re-called the 5' RACE reads with MiXCR, one entry per CDR3 protein. The sample has 500,000 or so distinct CDR3 sequences, approximately 14% seen once; the top ten hold 0.5% to 0.65%. This clonotype was seen a handful of times. These records were also assigned to another study, of yellow fever vaccine responses in identical twins.

The chain carries TRBV18 and TRBJ2-6; D remains ambiguous. This clonotype was obtained from a young woman in good health. The sequenced sample consisted of CD4+ T cells sorted from blood. CDR3 DNA sequence: TGTGCCAGCTCACCTACGACGAGCGGGGCCAACGTCCTGACTTTC. Translating gives CASSPTTSGANVLTF. Complete variable domain (other parts from reference TRBV18 and TRBJ2-6): NAGVMQNPRHLVRRRGQEARLRCSPMKGHSHVYWYRQLPEEGLKFMVYLQKENIIDESGMPKERFSAEFPKEGPSILRIQQVVRGDSAAYFCASSPTTSGANVLTFGAGSRLTVL.